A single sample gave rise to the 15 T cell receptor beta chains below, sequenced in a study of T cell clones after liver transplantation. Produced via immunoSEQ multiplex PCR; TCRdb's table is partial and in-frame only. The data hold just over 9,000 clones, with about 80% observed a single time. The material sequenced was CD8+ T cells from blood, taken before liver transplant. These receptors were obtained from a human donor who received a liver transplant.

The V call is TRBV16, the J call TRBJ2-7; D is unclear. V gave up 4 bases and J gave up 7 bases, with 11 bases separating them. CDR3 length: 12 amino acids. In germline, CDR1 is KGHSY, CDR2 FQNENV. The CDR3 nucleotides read TGTGCCAGCAGCCGAGCCCCAATGGAGCAGTACTTC. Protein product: CASSRAPMEQYF.

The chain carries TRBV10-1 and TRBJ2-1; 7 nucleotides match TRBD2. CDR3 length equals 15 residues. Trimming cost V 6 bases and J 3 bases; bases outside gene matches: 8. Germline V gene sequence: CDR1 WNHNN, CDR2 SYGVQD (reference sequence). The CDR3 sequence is CASRRGRFDYNEQFF. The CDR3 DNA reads TGCGCCAGCAGGCGCGGGAGATTCGACTACAATGAGCAGTTCTTC.

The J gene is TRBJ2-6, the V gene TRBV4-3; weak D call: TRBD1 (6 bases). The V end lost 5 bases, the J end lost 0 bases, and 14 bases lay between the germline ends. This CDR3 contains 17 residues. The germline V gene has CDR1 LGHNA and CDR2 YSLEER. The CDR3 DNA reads TGCGCCAGCAGCGATCCGGGACAAGACTCTGGGGCCAACGTCCTGACTTTC. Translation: CASSDPGQDSGANVLTF.

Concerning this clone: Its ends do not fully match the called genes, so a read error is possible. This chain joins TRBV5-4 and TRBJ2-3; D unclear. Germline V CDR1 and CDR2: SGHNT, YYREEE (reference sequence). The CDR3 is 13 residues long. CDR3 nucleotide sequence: TGTGCCAGCAATCCAAGAAGTACAGATACGCGGTATTTT. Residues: CASNPRSTDTRYF.

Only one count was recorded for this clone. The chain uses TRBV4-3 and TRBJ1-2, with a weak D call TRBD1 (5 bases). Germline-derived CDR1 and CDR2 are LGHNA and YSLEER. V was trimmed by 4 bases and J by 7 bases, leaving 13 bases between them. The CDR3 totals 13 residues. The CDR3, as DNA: TGCGCCAGCAGCCCCCACAGGTTGGCTGGCTACACCTTC. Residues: CASSPHRLAGYTF.

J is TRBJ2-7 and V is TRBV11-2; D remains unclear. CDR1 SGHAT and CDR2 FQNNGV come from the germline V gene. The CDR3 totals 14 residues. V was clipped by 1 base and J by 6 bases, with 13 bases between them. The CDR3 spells CASSLGLDFGEQYF. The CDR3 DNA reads TGTGCCAGCAGCTTAGGCCTAGACTTCGGCGAGCAGTACTTC.

DNA for the CDR3: TGCGCCAGCAGCCAAGTTCGACAAGACGGGGAGACCCAGTACTTC. Protein product: CASSQVRQDGETQYF. The gene calls are TRBV4-1 and TRBJ2-5; D is undetermined. The CDR3 runs 15 residues. The ends were cut back, 1 base at V and 5 bases at J, with 14 bases in the middle. The germline V gene has CDR1 MGHRA and CDR2 YSYEKL.

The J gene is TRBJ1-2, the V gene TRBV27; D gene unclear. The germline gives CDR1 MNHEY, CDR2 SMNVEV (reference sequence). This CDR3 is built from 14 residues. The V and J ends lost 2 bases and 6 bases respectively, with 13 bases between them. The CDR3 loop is CASSLNPRGNGYTF. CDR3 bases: TGTGCCAGCAGTTTAAACCCTCGTGGCAATGGCTACACCTTC.

CDR3 sequence (DNA): TGTGCCAGCAGTGATTCCCAGGGGGCTCTTTTCTCTGGGGCCAACGTCCTGACTTTC. Its protein is CASSDSQGALFSGANVLTF. This chain connects TRBV6-1 to TRBJ2-6, with 8 bases that match TRBD1. Trimming cost V 3 bases and J 0 bases; bases outside gene matches: 10. The CDR3 extends over 19 amino acids. CDR1 and CDR2 from the germline V gene are MNHNS and SASEGT.

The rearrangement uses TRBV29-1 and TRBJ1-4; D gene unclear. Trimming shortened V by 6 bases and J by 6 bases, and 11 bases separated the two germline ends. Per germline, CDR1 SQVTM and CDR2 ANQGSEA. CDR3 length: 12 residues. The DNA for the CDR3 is TGCAGCGTCGTCAGCGGCGATGAAAAACTGTTTTTT. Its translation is CSVVSGDEKLFF.

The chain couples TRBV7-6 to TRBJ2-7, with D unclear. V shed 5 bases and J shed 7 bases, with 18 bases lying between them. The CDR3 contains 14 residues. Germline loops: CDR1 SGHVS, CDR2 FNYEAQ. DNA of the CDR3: TGTGCCAGCAGCCCGTTAGGCTTGGTGAGTGAGCAGTACTTC. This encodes CASSPLGLVSEQYF.

Here the CDR3 reads CASSPFRGMNTEAFF. The DNA of the CDR3 is TGTGCCAGCAGCCCGTTCAGGGGGATGAACACTGAAGCTTTCTTT. The chain is built from TRBV11-2 and TRBJ1-1, with 7 bases fitting TRBD1. This CDR3 has 15 residues. With 5 bases clipped from V and 0 bases from J, the junction kept 6 bases outside the gene matches. Germline CDR1 is SGHAT and CDR2 is FQNNGV.

The chain's CDR3 is CASSLMGANTGELFF. In DNA, the CDR3 is TGTGCCAGCAGCTTAATGGGGGCGAACACCGGGGAGCTGTTTTTT. The rearrangement uses TRBV7-3 and TRBJ2-2; D is possibly TRBD1 or TRBD2 (5 bases each). Germline V CDR1 and CDR2: SGHTA, FQGTGA. This CDR3 is 15 amino acids long. V gave up 1 base and J gave up 0 bases, with 6 bases separating them.

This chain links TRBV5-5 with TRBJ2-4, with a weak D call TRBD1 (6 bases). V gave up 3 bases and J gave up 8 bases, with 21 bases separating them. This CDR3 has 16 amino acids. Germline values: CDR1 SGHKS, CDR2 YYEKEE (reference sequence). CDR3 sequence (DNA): TGTGCCAGCAGCTCATGGCAGGGGCGAACAAGGGACATTCAGTACTTC. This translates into CASSSWQGRTRDIQYF. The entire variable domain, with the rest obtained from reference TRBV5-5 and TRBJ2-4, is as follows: DAGVTQSPTHLIKTRGQQVTLRCSPISGHKSVSWYQQVLGQGPQFIFQYYEKEERGRGNFPDRFSARQFPNYSSELNVNALLLGDSALYLCASSSWQGRTRDIQYFGAGTRLSVL.

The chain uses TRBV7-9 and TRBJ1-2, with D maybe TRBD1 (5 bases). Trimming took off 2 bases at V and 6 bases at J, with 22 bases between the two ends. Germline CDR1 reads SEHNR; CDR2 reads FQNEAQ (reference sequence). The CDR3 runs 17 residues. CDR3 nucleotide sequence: TGTGCCAGCAGCTTATTCGTCCTACTTCCCGGGACCGATGGCTACACCTTC. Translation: CASSLFVLLPGTDGYTF.